The clone carrying this TCR beta chain was recorded once. The antigen is undetermined. The data belong to a study of cytomegalovirus exposure and HLA in healthy donors. The CDR3 extends over 17 amino acids. Trimming took 6 bases from V and 0 from J; bases not matched to a gene: 11. Germline lookup yields CDR1 SNHLY and CDR2 FYNNEI. Study results and caveats: For most TCR sequences rarity was the rule, although some public TCRs occurred in many donors.

Sequenced by immunoSEQ multiplex PCR; TCRdb stores in-frame clones only, minus some. The data hold more than 95,000 clones, with approximately 89% observed a single time. The sample taken for sequencing was PBMCs. The chain is built from TRBV2 and TRBJ1-3, with 7 bases fitting TRBD1. The clonotype was recovered from a woman aged 18-29 years in good health and CMV-seronegative. Here the CDR3 DNA reads TGTGCCAGCAGCCAAATGGAGGGGGCCAACTCTGGAAACACCATATATTTT. It yields the protein CASSQMEGANSGNTIYF. The full variable domain, completed using reference TRBV2 and TRBJ1-3, is EPEVTQTPSHQVTQMGQEVILRCVPISNHLYFYWYRQILGQKVEFLVSFYNNEISEKSEIFDDQFSVERPDGSNFTLKIRSTKLEDSAMYFCASSQMEGANSGNTIYFGEGSWLTVV.